The clone carrying this T cell receptor beta chain came up many times. Its antigen remains unidentified. The record originates from a study of T cell repertoires in cytomegalovirus infection. Study findings and constraints: HLA-C-restricted CMV-specific TCR beta clonotypes were dominant in the ex vivo response.

TCRdb reanalysed the reads using MiXCR and keeps one entry per CDR3 protein. Here the sample spans around 210,000 distinct CDR3 sequences, 6% to 8% being singletons. The sequencing input was PBMCs. This clonotype originated in a human donor in good health (CMV status not recorded). Some clones in this sample may be carry-over from other donors' samples.

CDR3 loop: CASSQTLENALGTQYF. The CDR3 DNA sequence: TGTGCCAGCAGCCAAACTCTAGAAAACGCTTTGGGAACCCAGTACTTC. V and J are TRBV7-2 and TRBJ2-5; D call uncertain. Germline CDR1 reads SGHTA; CDR2 reads FQGNSA. V shed 5 bases and J shed 8 bases, with 24 bases lying between them. The CDR3 totals 16 residues.